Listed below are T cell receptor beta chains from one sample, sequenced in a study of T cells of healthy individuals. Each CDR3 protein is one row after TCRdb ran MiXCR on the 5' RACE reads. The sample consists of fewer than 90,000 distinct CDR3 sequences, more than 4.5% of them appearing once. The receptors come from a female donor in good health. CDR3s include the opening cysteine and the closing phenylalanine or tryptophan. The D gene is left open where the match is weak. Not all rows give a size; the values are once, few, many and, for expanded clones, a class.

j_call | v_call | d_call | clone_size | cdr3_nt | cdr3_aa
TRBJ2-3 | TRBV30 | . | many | TGTGCCTGGAGTACCGGGGTTGGAGATACGCAGTATTTT | CAWSTGVGDTQYF
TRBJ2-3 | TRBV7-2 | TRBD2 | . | TGTGCCAGCAGCTTAGAGGGACTAGCGGGAGCAAATACGCAGTATTTT | CASSLEGLAGANTQYF
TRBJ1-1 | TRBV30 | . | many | TGTGCCTGGGATTCAACAGGGTTAGTGGGACGCACTGAAGCTTTCTTT | CAWDSTGLVGRTEAFF
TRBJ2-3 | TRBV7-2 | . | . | TGTGCCAGCAGCTTAGTCCTACTAAGCACAGATACGCAGTATTTT | CASSLVLLSTDTQYF
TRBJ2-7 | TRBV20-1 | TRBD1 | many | TGCAGTGCCCCCCGACAGGGGAGCTACGAGCAGTACTTC | CSAPRQGSYEQYF
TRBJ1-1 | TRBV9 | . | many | TGTGCCAGCAGCGTAGAGGGGGTCATGAACACTGAAGCTTTCTTT | CASSVEGVMNTEAFF
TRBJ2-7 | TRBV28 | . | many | TGTGCCAGCAGTTTAGGACCCAGCAAGTACTTC | CASSLGPSKYF
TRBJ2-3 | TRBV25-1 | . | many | TGTGCCAGCAGTGGCTCGGTACTTAGCACAGATACGCAGTATTTT | CASSGSVLSTDTQYF
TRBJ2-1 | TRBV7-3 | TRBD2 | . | TGTGCCAGCAGCTTAAAGGGACTAGCGGGAGACTACAATGAGCAGTTCTTC | CASSLKGLAGDYNEQFF
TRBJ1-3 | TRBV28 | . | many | TGTGCCAGCAATACCGGGACACTATCTGGAAACACCATATATTTT | CASNTGTLSGNTIYF
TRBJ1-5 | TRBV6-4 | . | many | TGTGCCAGCAGTCCAACAGAGAATCAGCCCCAGCATTTT | CASSPTENQPQHF
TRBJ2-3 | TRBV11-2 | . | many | TGTGCCAGCAACTCTTTCGATACGCAGTATTTT | CASNSFDTQYF
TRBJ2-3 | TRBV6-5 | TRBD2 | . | TGTGCCAGCAGTTTCATACCGGGACTAGCCGGCACAGATACGCAGTATTTT | CASSFIPGLAGTDTQYF
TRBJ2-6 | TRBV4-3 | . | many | TGCGCCAGCAGCCAATCCGCGTTCGACTCTGGGGCCAACGTCCTGACTTTC | CASSQSAFDSGANVLTF
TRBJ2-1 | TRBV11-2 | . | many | TGTGCCAGCAGCTTAGTAAATAGTCTGAATGAGCAGTTCTTC | CASSLVNSLNEQFF
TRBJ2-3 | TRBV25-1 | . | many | TGTGCCAGCAGTGAATTAAGAGGGACAGATACGCAGTATTTT | CASSELRGTDTQYF
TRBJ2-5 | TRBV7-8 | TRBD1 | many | TGTGCCAGCAGCTTTGACAGGGGAGGAAAGACCCAGTACTTC | CASSFDRGGKTQYF
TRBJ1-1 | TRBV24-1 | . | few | TGTGCCACCAGTGACGGGGGATCGGTGAACACTGAAGCTTTCTTT | CATSDGGSVNTEAFF
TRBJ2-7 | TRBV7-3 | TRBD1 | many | TGTGCCAGCAGCCCCGGGGGACAGGGGTCATACGAGCAGTACTTC | CASSPGGQGSYEQYF
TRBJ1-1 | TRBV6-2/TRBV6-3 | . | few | TGTGCCAGCAGTTACACGGAGAGGGAAGGGACTGAAGCTTTCTTT | CASSYTEREGTEAFF
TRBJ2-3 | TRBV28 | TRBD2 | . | TGTGCCACCTCGCCTAGCGGGAGGGAGTTCTTGGCAGATACGCAGTATTTT | CATSPSGREFLADTQYF
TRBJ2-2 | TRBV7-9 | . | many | TGTGCCAGCAGCTTAGCGCAAGCCCCACCCGGGGAGCTGTTTTTT | CASSLAQAPPGELFF
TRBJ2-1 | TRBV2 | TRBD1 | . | TGTGCCAGCAGTCCTCCGGGACAGGGGGTCTTC | CASSPPGQGVF
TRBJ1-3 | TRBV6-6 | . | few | TGTGCCAGCAGTCCCCTATATGGGATGTCTGGAAACACCATATATTTT | CASSPLYGMSGNTIYF
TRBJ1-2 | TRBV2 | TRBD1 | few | TGTGCCAGCAGTGGGACAGGGGCCTATGGCTACACCTTC | CASSGTGAYGYTF
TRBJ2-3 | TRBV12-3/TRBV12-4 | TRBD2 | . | TGTGCCAGCAGTGCCGCCTGGGTTAGCGGGATCCCGGAGGCAGATACGCAGTATTTT | CASSAAWVSGIPEADTQYF
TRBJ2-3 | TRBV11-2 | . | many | TGTGCCAGCAGCTTAATTCTCACAGATACGCAGTATTTT | CASSLILTDTQYF
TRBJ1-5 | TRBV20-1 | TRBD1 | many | TGCAGTGCAAGGACAGGGAGTCAGCCCCAGCATTTT | CSARTGSQPQHF
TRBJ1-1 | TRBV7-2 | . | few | TGTGCCAGCAGCCCCCAGGGGATGAGCACTGAAGCTTTCTTT | CASSPQGMSTEAFF
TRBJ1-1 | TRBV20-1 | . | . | TGCAGTGGTGCGGGAGGGGGCACTGAAGCTTTCTTT | CSGAGGGTEAFF
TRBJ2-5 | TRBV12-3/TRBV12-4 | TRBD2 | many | TGTGCCAGCAGCCCGACCCTCGGTAGCGGGGGTGAGGAGACCCAGTACTTC | CASSPTLGSGGEETQYF
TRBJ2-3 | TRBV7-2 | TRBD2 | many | TGTGCCAGCAGCTTAACGGGAGGGCCGAATACGCAGTATTTT | CASSLTGGPNTQYF
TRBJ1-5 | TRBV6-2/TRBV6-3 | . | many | TGTGCCAGCAGAAGGGCTAATCAGCCCCAGCATTTT | CASRRANQPQHF
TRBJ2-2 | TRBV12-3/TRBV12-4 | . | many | TGTGCCAGCAGTTTATCGGGACCTCGAGGGGGGGGGGAGCTGTTTTTT | CASSLSGPRGGGELFF
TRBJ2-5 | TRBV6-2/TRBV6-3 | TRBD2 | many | TGTGCCAGCAGTTTAGAGGCTAGCGGAGTTCAAGAGACCCAGTACTTC | CASSLEASGVQETQYF
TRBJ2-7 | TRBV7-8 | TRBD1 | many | TGTGCCAGCAGCTTAGTTGGGCAGGGGGCCTACGAGCAGTACTTC | CASSLVGQGAYEQYF
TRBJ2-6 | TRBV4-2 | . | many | TGTGCCAGCAGCCAAGAAGTTCCTGGGGCCAACGTCCTGACTTTC | CASSQEVPGANVLTF
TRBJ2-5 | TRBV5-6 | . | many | TGTGCCAGCAGCTTGGGGCAGCCTGGGGAGACCCAGTACTTC | CASSLGQPGETQYF
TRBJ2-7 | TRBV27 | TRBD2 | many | TGTGCCAGCAGTCCCCGGACTAGCGCGCCCTACGAGCAGTACTTC | CASSPRTSAPYEQYF
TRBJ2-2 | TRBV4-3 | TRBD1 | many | TGCGCCAGCAGCCAAGATGGGACAGGGGCGAGCACCGGGGAGCTGTTTTTT | CASSQDGTGASTGELFF
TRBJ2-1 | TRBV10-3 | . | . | TGTGCCATCTCGCAAACTGCCTCCTACAATGAGCAGTTCTTC | CAISQTASYNEQFF
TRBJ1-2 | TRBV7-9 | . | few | TGTGCCAGCAGCTCCGGGCCAGATGGCTACACCTTC | CASSSGPDGYTF
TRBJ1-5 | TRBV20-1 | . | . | TGCAGTGCTAGAGGCGCAAGGAGCCCCTGGGACAATCAGCCCCAGCATTTT | CSARGARSPWDNQPQHF
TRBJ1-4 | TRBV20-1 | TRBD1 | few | TGCAGTGCTGTCGGGACAGCTAATGAAAAACTGTTTTTT | CSAVGTANEKLFF
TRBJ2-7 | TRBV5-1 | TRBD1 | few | TGCGCCAGCAGCCTCGCGGGGACAGGGTCCTACGAGCAGTACTTC | CASSLAGTGSYEQYF
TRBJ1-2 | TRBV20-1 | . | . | TGCAGTGCTAGTGACGGACAGAACTATGGCTACACCTTC | CSASDGQNYGYTF
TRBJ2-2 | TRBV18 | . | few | TGTGCCAGCTCACCACCGAATCAGGGGACCACCGGGGAGCTGTTTTTT | CASSPPNQGTTGELFF
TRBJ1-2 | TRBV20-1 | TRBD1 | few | TGCAGTGCCGCGGGACAGGGGGCGTCTGGCTATGGCTACACCTTC | CSAAGQGASGYGYTF